This entry lists 8 T cell receptor beta chains sequenced from one sample in a study of blood T cell repertoires in COVID-19. Profiling relied on immunoSEQ multiplex PCR, and the TCRdb table lists in-frame clones only, not all of them. The sample holds approximately 60,000 clones, about 87% seen once. Source material: peripheral blood. The receptors originated from a man aged 60 to 75 with active or convalescent COVID-19.

This sequence joins TRBV9 and TRBJ1-2; a weak D match, TRBD1 (5 bases). This CDR3 is 13 amino acids long. V was clipped by 0 bases and J by 5 bases, with 8 bases between them. Looked up from germline, CDR1 is SGDLS and CDR2 is YYNGEE. The CDR3 DNA reads as TGTGCCAGCAGCGTAGCGGGGGGGTATGGCTACACCTTC. This encodes CASSVAGGYGYTF. The full variable domain, its missing parts supplied by reference TRBV9 and TRBJ1-2, is DSGVTQTPKHLITATGQRVTLRCSPRSGDLSVYWYQQSLDQGLQFLIQYYNGEERAKGNILERFSAQQFPDLHSELNLSSLELGDSALYFCASSVAGGYGYTFGSGTRLTVV.

V usage is TRBV10-1 and J usage is TRBJ2-4; 7 bases map to TRBD2. The CDR3 runs 13 residues. Germline V gene data show CDR1 as WNHNN and CDR2 as SYGVQD (reference sequence). The V segment lost 8 bases and the J segment 2 bases; nucleotides outside the gene matches: 3. In DNA, the CDR3 is TGCGCCAGCGGGGGGGGTTCCAAAAACATTCAGTACTTC. It is translated as CASGGGSKNIQYF.

J is TRBJ1-1 and V is TRBV19, with a tentative D call TRBD1 (6 bases). This CDR3 region has 14 residues. Germline-derived CDR1 and CDR2 are LNHDA and SQIVND (reference sequence). V was clipped by 5 bases and J by 11 bases, with 21 bases between them. This chain's CDR3 is CASSPYDRLGKAFF. For the CDR3, the DNA is TGTGCCAGTAGTCCCTATGACAGGTTGGGAAAGGCTTTCTTT.

V is TRBV6-6 and J is TRBJ1-1; TRBD1 matches at 7 bases. Losses at the gene ends were 7 bases for V and 0 bases for J; bases not matched to a gene: 5. The CDR3 is 14 amino acids. Germline loops: CDR1 MNHNY, CDR2 SVGAGI (reference sequence). DNA for the CDR3: TGTGCCAGCAAGGGACAGCTCGTGAACACTGAAGCTTTCTTT. Translation: CASKGQLVNTEAFF.

This chain uses TRBV29-1 with TRBJ2-2; D perhaps matches TRBD1 (6 bases). CDR1 and CDR2 from the germline V gene are SQVTM and ANQGSEA. Deletions cut 3 bases from V and 4 bases from J, with 9 bases between. This CDR3 is 13 amino acids long. The CDR3 sequence is CSVDRGRTGELFF. Here the CDR3 DNA reads TGCAGCGTTGACAGGGGACGCACCGGGGAGCTGTTTTTT.

This chain links TRBV28 with TRBJ2-5; 9 bases agree with TRBD1. Germline V lookup: CDR1 MDHEN, CDR2 SYDVKM. CDR3 length equals 14 residues. Unmatched junction bases numbered 8, after V lost 6 bases and J lost 6 bases. The CDR3 nucleotides are TGTGCCAGCAGCTCCGGGACAGGGTCGAAGACCCAGTACTTC. Encoded protein: CASSSGTGSKTQYF.

The chain has TRBV27 and TRBJ2-6, with TRBD2 matching 7 bases. After removal of 5 bases from V and 4 bases from J, the junction contained 17 bases not matched to a gene. CDR3 length: 19 amino acids. CDR1 and CDR2 (germline): MNHEY, SMNVEV (reference sequence). CDR3 DNA sequence: TGTGCCAGCAGTCTATATGACAGCGGGGTTTTGGGAGGGGCCAACGTCCTGACTTTC. Residues: CASSLYDSGVLGGANVLTF.

The chain links TRBV5-4 to TRBJ2-5, with 13 nucleotides matching TRBD2. The germline CDR1 and CDR2 sequences are SGHNT and YYREEE (reference sequence). CDR3 length equals 14 residues. Trimming cost V 6 bases and J 5 bases; bases outside gene matches: 4. CDR3 sequence: CASTGGLAGETQYF. The CDR3 DNA follows: TGTGCCAGCACCGGGGGACTAGCGGGGGAGACCCAGTACTTC.